The clone carrying this T cell receptor (beta chain) was recorded many times. The entry originates in a study of shared clonotypes between healthy human individuals. Profiling relied on immunoSEQ multiplex PCR, and the TCRdb table lists in-frame clones only, not all of them. This sample carries about 1.1 million clones, roughly 80% of them seen once, and the ten largest clones take more than 0.85%. The CDR3 is made up of 15 amino acids. In germline, CDR1 is MNHEY, CDR2 SMNVEV (reference sequence). Trimming stripped 0 bases from V and 4 bases from J, with 10 bases between. This receptor was taken from a man aged 18 to 35 in good health. Some clones in this sample may be carry-over from other donors' samples. Sequenced input: memory CD4+ T cells from PBMCs. The subset: CD45RA-negative fraction. The chain has TRBV27 and TRBJ2-1, with D possibly being TRBD2 (6 bases). The CDR3 DNA reads TGTGCCAGCAGTTTATCCCGGGAGACTTACAATGAGCAGTTCTTC. Amino acid sequence: CASSLSRETYNEQFF.